A selection of T cell receptor beta chains follows, all from one sample in a study of T cell repertoires in cytomegalovirus infection. These receptors are not linked to any known antigen. TCRdb called the reads again in MiXCR, with one record for every CDR3 protein. The table lists some 920,000 distinct CDR3 sequences, 30% to 40% of them singletons. The specimen was cultured CD8+ T cells from PBMCs, collected from culture after CMV antigen stimulation. The receptors derive from a human donor in good health (CMV status not recorded). Some clones in this sample may be carry-over from other donors' samples. The CDR3 runs from the conserved cysteine through the conserved F or W. Each record gives: V gene, clone size, D gene, CDR3 protein. The D gene is left open where the match is weak. Clone size is not always given. Where it is, it says once, few, many or a class for expanded clones.

V: TRBV7-2
size: many
D: .
CDR3: CASSLSDRAAYQPQHF

V: TRBV12-3/TRBV12-4
size: few
D: TRBD1
CDR3: CASGQGARAYGYTF

V: TRBV5-6
size: .
D: .
CDR3: CASSFGNGELFF

V: TRBV11-1
size: once
D: .
CDR3: CASSLLIGDEQFF

V: TRBV12-3/TRBV12-4
size: many
D: .
CDR3: CASSLQGIYNEQFF

V: TRBV6-6
size: .
D: .
CDR3: CASSGLGGRTDTQYF

V: TRBV12-3/TRBV12-4
size: few
D: .
CDR3: CASSLEVRLLAANVLTF

V: TRBV25-1
size: many
D: .
CDR3: CASSEGPTREQFF

V: TRBV29-1
size: .
D: TRBD2
CDR3: CSVERTSGGPGVFF

V: TRBV6-5
size: once
D: .
CDR3: CASSYLNQETQYF

V: TRBV20-1
size: many
D: TRBD1
CDR3: CSARDLRQGARENQPQHF

V: TRBV27
size: .
D: .
CDR3: CAIRGGQTQYF

V: TRBV5-6
size: .
D: TRBD2
CDR3: CASTSQRGSRTDTQYF

V: TRBV19
size: few
D: .
CDR3: CASKDRLDTEAFF

V: TRBV10-3
size: few
D: TRBD2
CDR3: CAITAGDNTQYF

V: TRBV7-9
size: few
D: TRBD2
CDR3: CASSLVLAEYNEQFF

V: TRBV12-3/TRBV12-4
size: many
D: .
CDR3: CASSERHGGNQPQHF

V: TRBV27
size: .
D: .
CDR3: CASSGAGYGNEQFF

V: TRBV27
size: .
D: .
CDR3: CASSPQMAYEQYF

V: TRBV12-3/TRBV12-4
size: few
D: .
CDR3: CASSLMGGSQETQYF

V: TRBV5-4
size: .
D: TRBD1
CDR3: CASSQGQGLNEKLFF

V: TRBV7-8
size: .
D: TRBD1
CDR3: CASSLVGTGPWMGSYNEQFF

V: TRBV2
size: few
D: .
CDR3: CASPNLARPYGYTF

V: TRBV7-6
size: many
D: .
CDR3: CASSLAFGEPNTEAFF

V: TRBV7-6
size: many
D: .
CDR3: CASSLVLGDTQYF

V: TRBV10-3
size: .
D: .
CDR3: CAISESEAHGDTIYF

V: TRBV11-2
size: .
D: TRBD1
CDR3: CASTPGGQGADTQYF

V: TRBV4-1
size: many
D: TRBD2
CDR3: CASSQDRLAGPQGEQYF

V: TRBV10-3
size: few
D: .
CDR3: CAISERGSNQPQHF

V: TRBV29-1
size: .
D: .
CDR3: CSVEEPGRGQYF

V: TRBV4-1
size: .
D: .
CDR3: CASSPGVVRGYTF